Listed here are 13 T cell receptor beta chains from one sample, sequenced in a study of fetal regulatory T cell absence and autoimmunity (dated by TCRdb to the late 2010s). Library construction relied on the immunoSEQ multiplex PCR assay. TCRdb took over this immuneACCESS table, retaining in-frame rearrangements with V and J assigned. Such tables are incomplete; in checked studies, under half of the missing clones stem from an unresolved V gene, and the remainder is unexplained. This sample is represented by around 100,000 clones; about two thirds of them were singletons. Jointly, the top ten make up approximately 1.9% of the sample. Sequences were obtained from pancreas tissue. Receptors were obtained from a male donor with IPEX syndrome.

This sequence joins TRBV11-3 and TRBJ2-7, with no clear D. CDR3 size: 13 residues. V was trimmed by 0 bases and J by 3 bases, leaving 6 bases between them. Germline CDR1 is SGHNT and CDR2 is YENEEA. In nucleotides, the CDR3 is TGTGCCAGCAGCTTAGAAAGTAGCTACGAGCAGTACTTC. It specifies CASSLESSYEQYF.

V gene TRBV7-9 combines with J gene TRBJ1-6; TRBD1 is a possible D gene (5 bases). This CDR3 has 15 residues. Germline CDR1 is SEHNR and CDR2 is FQNEAQ (reference sequence). Trimming left V 5 bases short and J 10 bases short, with 18 bases between. DNA for the CDR3: TGTGCCAGCAGCCGAGAGGGCAGGGCGGACTCACCCCTCCACTTT. It yields the protein CASSREGRADSPLHF.

The J gene is TRBJ2-7, the V gene TRBV5-4; 11 nucleotides match TRBD2. V trimming: 0 bases; J trimming: 1 base; junction bases outside the gene matches: 3. The CDR3 totals 16 residues. Germline V gene data show CDR1 as SGHNT and CDR2 as YYREEE (reference sequence). The CDR3 nucleotides read TGTGCCAGCAGCTTGGGACTAGCGGGGACGTCCTACGAGCAGTACTTC. Protein sequence: CASSLGLAGTSYEQYF.

This clone has just one count. The J gene is TRBJ2-1, the V gene TRBV7-9, with no clear D. Germline-derived CDR1 and CDR2 are SEHNR and FQNEAQ (reference sequence). CDR3 length: 15 residues. V dropped 5 bases and J dropped 0 bases, with 11 bases sitting between them. The chain's CDR3 is CASSPVSRSYNEQFF. CDR3 nucleotides: TGTGCCAGCAGCCCCGTATCGCGCTCCTACAATGAGCAGTTCTTC.

As regards this clone: The junction and the germline gene differ at one end; a read error may be behind it. The chain uses TRBV2 and TRBJ2-7; D ambiguous. Germline CDR1 reads SNHLY; CDR2 reads FYNNEI. The CDR3 covers 12 residues. The CDR3, as DNA: TGTGCGAGCACTTCCTCCCACTACGAGCAGTACTTC. Amino acids: CASTSSHYEQYF. The full variable domain, with the rest looked up from reference TRBV2 and TRBJ2-7, is EPEVTQTPSHQVTQMGQEVILRCVPISNHLYFYWYRQILGQKVEFLVSFYNNEISEKSEIFDDQFSVERPDGSNFTLKIRSTKLEDSAMYFCASTSSHYEQYFGPGTRLTVT.

The chain joins TRBV11-3 to TRBJ1-2; D is ambiguous. The CDR3 has 13 amino acids. Germline V gene sequence: CDR1 SGHNT, CDR2 YENEEA. V gave up 2 bases and J gave up 2 bases, with 6 bases separating them. The CDR3 loop reads CASSLRSNYGYTF. DNA for the CDR3: TGTGCCAGCAGCTTAAGGTCCAACTATGGCTACACCTTC.

This clone came up once. The V call is TRBV18, the J call TRBJ2-7; 9 bases are shared with TRBD1. The CDR3 consists of 14 residues. Germline V gene lookup returns CDR1 KGHSH and CDR2 LQKENI. The V and J ends lost 3 bases and 5 bases, in that order; junction bases with no gene match: 5. The CDR3 protein is CASSPGTGRDEQYF. In DNA form, the CDR3 reads TGTGCCAGCTCACCCGGGACAGGGCGCGACGAGCAGTACTTC.

This chain links TRBV10-3 with TRBJ2-1; 15 positions agree with TRBD2. CDR3 length equals 16 residues. Germline CDR1 is ENHRY and CDR2 is SYGVKD. Trimming took 4 bases from V and 3 from J; bases not matched to a gene: 1. The CDR3 loop reads CAISAGLAGGYNEQFF. The CDR3 coding sequence is TGTGCCATCAGTGCGGGACTAGCGGGGGGCTACAATGAGCAGTTCTTC.

There are a few counts of this clone. CDR3 nucleotides: TGTGCCAGCAGCATCGACACCTACGAGCAGTACTTC. Its translation is CASSIDTYEQYF. The V and J genes are TRBV7-8 and TRBJ2-7; D is ambiguous. The V end was cut by 5 bases, the J end by 2 bases, with 7 bases between. From germline, CDR1 is SGHVS and CDR2 FQNEAQ. The CDR3 has 12 amino acids. Together with reference TRBV7-8 and TRBJ2-7, the CDR3 gives the full variable domain: GAGVSQSPRYKVAKRGQDVALRCDPISGHVSLFWYQQALGQGPEFLTYFQNEAQLDKSGLPSDRFFAERPEGSVSTLKIQRTQQEDSAVYLCASSIDTYEQYFGPGTRLTVT.

The chain carries TRBV19 and TRBJ2-3; tentative D call: TRBD2 (5 bases). Trimming removed 3 bases at V and 4 bases at J, with 14 bases between. The CDR3 consists of 15 residues. Per the germline V gene, CDR1 is LNHDA and CDR2 is SQIVND (reference sequence). Here the CDR3 reads CASSMPGRGSDTQYF. The CDR3 region has the DNA TGTGCCAGTAGTATGCCGGGCCGCGGGTCAGATACGCAGTATTTT.

Worth noting for this clone: One end of the junction does not line up with germline, which may come from a read error. V usage is TRBV4-1 and J usage is TRBJ2-7, with D tentatively TRBD2 (5 bases). The CDR3 has 16 amino acids. Looked up from germline, CDR1 is MGHRA and CDR2 is YSYEKL. The CDR3 DNA reads as TGCGCCAGCAACCAAGCCCCCAGCGGAGCCTCCTACGAGCAGTACTTC. Its protein product is CASNQAPSGASYEQYF.

The chain recombines TRBV5-1 with TRBJ1-6; 8 nucleotides align to TRBD1. Germline lookup yields CDR1 SGHRS and CDR2 YFSETQ. V shed 3 bases and J 7 bases; nucleotides not matched to a gene: 0. This CDR3 has 13 residues. CDR3 sequence reads: CASSSGGNSPLHF. The CDR3 DNA reads as TGCGCCAGCAGCTCAGGGGGCAATTCACCCCTCCACTTT.

The chain employs TRBV10-3 and TRBJ2-7; D might be TRBD1 (7 bases). The V end lost 10 bases, the J end lost 3 bases, and 19 bases lay between the germline ends. Looked up from germline, CDR1 is ENHRY and CDR2 is SYGVKD. The CDR3 loop spans 14 amino acids. The DNA of the CDR3 is TGTGCCACCTCAGGGGGGCCCCCAAGCTACGAGCAGTACTTC. Translated, it gives CATSGGPPSYEQYF.